The 14 T cell receptor beta chains in this list originate from one sample, sequenced in a study of Graves' ophthalmopathy and Graves' hyperthyroidism. From RNA, the CDR3 regions of TCR beta chains were amplified and sequenced. The workflow started with a first-round RT-PCR run with HTBI primers and then moved on to a second-round multiplex PCR. Each CDR3 protein is one row after TCRdb ran MiXCR on the multiplex PCR reads. The table lists some 160,000 distinct CDR3 sequences, around two fifths of them singletons, with around 8.9% in the top ten. Sequencing used peripheral blood. Receptors were obtained from a man in his thirties or forties with Graves' ophthalmopathy.

In this sample, this clonotype turned up many times. The V gene is TRBV2, the J gene TRBJ2-7; D might be TRBD1 (6 bases). Germline lookup yields CDR1 SNHLY and CDR2 FYNNEI. The CDR3 spans 13 residues. V was cut by 6 bases and J by 3 bases, with 12 bases left in between. This CDR3 reads CASRGDTIYEQYF. The CDR3 bases are TGTGCCAGCAGGGGGGACACCATCTACGAGCAGTACTTC.

In DNA form, the CDR3 reads TGTGCCAGCATTATCGACATGATGAACACTGAAGCTTTCTTT. Translated: CASIIDMMNTEAFF. This chain links TRBV6-2 or TRBV6-3 with TRBJ1-1; D ambiguous. The CDR3 runs to 14 residues. Trimming took 7 bases from V and 0 from J, leaving 12 bases between them. Germline assignment: CDR1 MNHEY and CDR2 SVGEGT.

At least ten counts were recorded for this clonotype. The chain recombines TRBV5-1 with TRBJ1-6; D gene uncertain. CDR1 SGHRS and CDR2 YFSETQ come from the germline V gene. V was shortened by 2 bases and J by 4 bases, with 10 bases between the two germline ends. The CDR3 sequence is 15 residues long. CDR3 residues: CASSFSGYYNSPLHF. The DNA of the CDR3 is TGCGCCAGCAGCTTCAGCGGGTATTATAATTCACCCCTCCACTTT.

The CDR3 sequence: CASSHPGQAYEQYF. The CDR3 bases are TGTGCCAGCAGTCACCCGGGACAAGCCTACGAGCAGTACTTC. The rearrangement uses TRBV12-3 or TRBV12-4 and TRBJ2-7, with a tentative D call TRBD1 (6 bases). The CDR3 is 14 amino acids. V lost 5 bases, J lost 2 bases, and 13 bases lay in between.

This clonotype was picked up many times. The rearrangement uses TRBV6-5 and TRBJ2-2; D remains ambiguous. V lost 0 bases and J 5 bases, leaving 7 bases between the germline ends. CDR1 MNHEY and CDR2 SVGAGI come from the germline V gene. CDR3 length: 14 amino acids. CDR3 sequence (DNA): TGTGCCAGCAGTTACTCCGGTGAGACCGGGGAGCTGTTTTTT. Its translation is CASSYSGETGELFF.

This clonotype has ten or more counts. At one end the junction does not follow the germline gene, possibly because of a read error. CDR3 protein: CASKASGRPGEPFF. CDR3 DNA sequence: TGTGCCAGTAAGGCTAGCGGGAGGCCCGGGGAGCCGTTTTTT. The V call is TRBV12-3 or TRBV12-4, the J call TRBJ2-2, with 11 nucleotides matching TRBD2. This CDR3 spans 14 amino acids.

The CDR3 DNA is TGTGCCGGACGCCACGCAGGGGACTCCTACGAGCAGTACTTC. The encoded protein is CAGRHAGDSYEQYF. The chain recombines TRBV6-1 with TRBJ2-7; D possibly corresponds to TRBD1 (6 bases). The CDR3 consists of 14 residues. The V gene lost 11 bases and the J gene lost 0 bases, with 17 bases spanning the gap. Germline V lookup: CDR1 MNHNS, CDR2 SASEGT.

The CDR3 region is CASSVSRDTSEAFF. In nucleotides, the CDR3 is TGTGCCAGCAGCGTGTCGCGGGACACCTCTGAAGCTTTCTTT. The gene calls are TRBV11-1 and TRBJ1-1; tentatively, D is TRBD1 (6 bases). Germline V lookup: CDR1 SGHAT, CDR2 FQDESV (reference sequence). Deletions cut 5 bases from V and 6 bases from J, with 16 bases between. This CDR3 is 14 amino acids long. The complete variable domain, with remaining parts taken from reference TRBV11-1 and TRBJ1-1, reads EAEVAQSPRYKITEKSQAVAFWCDPISGHATLYWYRQILGQGPELLVQFQDESVVDDSQLPKDRFSAERLKGVDSTLKIQPAELGDSAMYLCASSVSRDTSEAFFGQGTRLTVV.

The chain joins TRBV28 to TRBJ1-3; D call uncertain. The CDR3 spans 15 residues. V shed 4 bases and J shed 0 bases, with 10 bases lying between them. CDR1 is MDHEN and CDR2 is SYDVKM in the germline V gene. In DNA, the CDR3 is TGTGCCAGCAGTTCCCTTCCTTCCTCTGGAAACACCATATATTTT. Translating it yields CASSSLPSSGNTIYF.

The J gene is TRBJ2-7, the V gene TRBV28, with 7 bases fitting TRBD2. V trimming: 7 bases; J trimming: 0 bases; junction bases outside the gene matches: 6. Looked up from germline, CDR1 is MDHEN and CDR2 is SYDVKM. This CDR3 spans 14 amino acids. CDR3 in DNA: TGTGCCAGCAAGCGGGGTGACACCTCCTACGAGCAGTACTTC. Its translation: CASKRGDTSYEQYF.

V and J are TRBV12-3 or TRBV12-4 and TRBJ1-3; 9 bases are a match to TRBD1. This CDR3 region has 15 residues. V lost 6 bases, J lost 8 bases, and 11 bases stayed unmatched. CDR3 in amino acids: CASRQPGQGVDTIYF. For the CDR3, the DNA is TGTGCCAGCAGACAACCGGGACAGGGTGTGGACACCATATATTTT.

This chain links TRBV6-2 or TRBV6-3 with TRBJ2-5, with 11 positions matching TRBD2. The CDR3 is made up of 16 amino acids. The V gene's germline CDR1 is MNHEY and CDR2 SVGEGT. Trimming removed 6 bases from V and 3 bases from J; junction bases left unmatched: 9. In DNA form, the CDR3 reads TGTGCCAGCAGAACGCTACTAGCGGGAGTGGAAGAGACCCAGTACTTC. Residues: CASRTLLAGVEETQYF.

This clonotype has a count of ten or more. The genes are TRBV5-6 and TRBJ1-2; D unclear. Trimming pared 2 bases from V and 8 bases from J, leaving 10 bases between. The CDR3 runs to 12 residues. CDR1 and CDR2 (germline): SGHDT, YYEEEE. Here the CDR3 reads CASSFTGSGYTF. CDR3 bases: TGTGCCAGCAGCTTTACGGGGAGCGGCTACACCTTC.

The J gene is TRBJ2-4, the V gene TRBV7-2, with TRBD2 matching 8 bases. J lost 4 bases, V lost 5 bases, and 10 bases had no gene match. Germline CDR1 reads SGHTA; CDR2 reads FQGNSA. The CDR3 spans 16 residues. The CDR3 bases are TGTGCCAGCAGCATAAATCCGGGAGGGATAAAAAACATTCAGTACTTC. It is translated as CASSINPGGIKNIQYF.